The source of this TCR beta chain is a study of blood T cell repertoires in COVID-19. There are 15 residues in the CDR3. The junction had 7 bases not matched to a gene; V was cut back by 3 bases and J by 3 bases. From germline, CDR1 is GTSNPN and CDR2 SVGIG (reference sequence). This clone was counted between two and nine times. Only in-frame clones appear in the TCRdb table, and some are missing; sequencing was by immunoSEQ multiplex PCR. The table includes some 330,000 clones, 80% to 90% detected once. Donors were grouped by their self-reported clinical history. This receptor was obtained from a young man who had recovered from COVID-19. Material for sequencing was PBMCs or T cells enriched from blood (not recorded which). The chain carries TRBV30 and TRBJ2-7; 11 nucleotides align to TRBD1. The CDR3: CAWRRRTGGFYEQYF. DNA of the CDR3: TGTGCCTGGAGGCGACGGACAGGGGGCTTCTACGAGCAGTACTTC.